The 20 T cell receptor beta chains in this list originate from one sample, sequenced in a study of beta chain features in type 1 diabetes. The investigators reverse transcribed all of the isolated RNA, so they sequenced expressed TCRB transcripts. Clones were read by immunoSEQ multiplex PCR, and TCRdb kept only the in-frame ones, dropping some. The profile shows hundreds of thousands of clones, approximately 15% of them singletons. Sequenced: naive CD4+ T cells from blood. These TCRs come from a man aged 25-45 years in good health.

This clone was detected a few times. The CDR3, as DNA: TGTGCCAGCAGCCAAGATGGACAGCCCTACAATGAGCAGTTCTTC. Encoded protein: CASSQDGQPYNEQFF. The chain combines TRBV14 with TRBJ2-1; D possibly corresponds to TRBD1 (6 bases). V was shortened by 0 bases and J by 2 bases, with 8 bases between the two germline ends. The CDR3 length is 15 residues. The germline V gene encodes CDR1 SGHDN and CDR2 FVKESK. Variable domain in full (rest from reference TRBV14 and TRBJ2-1): EAGVTQFPSHSVIEKGQTVTLRCDPISGHDNLYWYRRVMGKEIKFLLHFVKESKQDESGMPNNRFLAERTGGTYSTLKVQPAELEDSGVYFCASSQDGQPYNEQFFGPGTRLTVL.

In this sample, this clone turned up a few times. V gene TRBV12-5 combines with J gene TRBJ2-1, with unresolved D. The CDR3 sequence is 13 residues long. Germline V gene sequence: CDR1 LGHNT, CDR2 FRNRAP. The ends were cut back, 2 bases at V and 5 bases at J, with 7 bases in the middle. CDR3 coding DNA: TGTGCTAGTGGTTTGACACTTAACAATGAGCAGTTCTTC. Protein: CASGLTLNNEQFF.

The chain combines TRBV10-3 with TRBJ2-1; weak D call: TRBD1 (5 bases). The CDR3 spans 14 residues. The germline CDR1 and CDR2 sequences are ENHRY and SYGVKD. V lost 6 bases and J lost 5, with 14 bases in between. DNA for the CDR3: TGTGCCATCAGGGCGGACACCCCTCACAATGAGCAGTTCTTC. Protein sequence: CAIRADTPHNEQFF.

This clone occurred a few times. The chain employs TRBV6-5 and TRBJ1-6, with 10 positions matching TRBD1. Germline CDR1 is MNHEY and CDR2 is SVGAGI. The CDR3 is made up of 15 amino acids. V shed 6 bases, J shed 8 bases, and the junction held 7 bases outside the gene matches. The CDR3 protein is CASSRAGTGDSPLHF. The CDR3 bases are TGTGCCAGCAGCCGCGCCGGGACAGGGGATTCACCCCTCCACTTT.

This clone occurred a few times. CDR3 amino acids: CASSLSKTFRTDTQYF. Here the CDR3 DNA reads TGTGCCAGCAGTTTATCGAAGACCTTCCGAACAGATACGCAGTATTTT. The chain recombines TRBV27 with TRBJ2-3; D unclear. CDR3 size: 16 residues. CDR1 is MNHEY and CDR2 is SMNVEV in the germline V gene (reference sequence). Trimming removed 0 bases at V and 3 bases at J, with 13 bases between.

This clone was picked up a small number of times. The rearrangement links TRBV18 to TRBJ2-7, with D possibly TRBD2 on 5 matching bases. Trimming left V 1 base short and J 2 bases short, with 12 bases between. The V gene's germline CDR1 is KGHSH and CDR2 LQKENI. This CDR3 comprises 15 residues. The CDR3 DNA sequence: TGTGCCAGCTCACCACAAATGGCGGGTCCCTACGAGCAGTACTTC. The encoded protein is CASSPQMAGPYEQYF.

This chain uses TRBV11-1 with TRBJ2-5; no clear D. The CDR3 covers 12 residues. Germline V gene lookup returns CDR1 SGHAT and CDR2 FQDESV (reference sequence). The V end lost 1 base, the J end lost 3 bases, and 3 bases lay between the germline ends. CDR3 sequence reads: CASSLGKETQYF. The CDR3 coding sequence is TGTGCCAGCAGCTTAGGAAAAGAGACCCAGTACTTC.

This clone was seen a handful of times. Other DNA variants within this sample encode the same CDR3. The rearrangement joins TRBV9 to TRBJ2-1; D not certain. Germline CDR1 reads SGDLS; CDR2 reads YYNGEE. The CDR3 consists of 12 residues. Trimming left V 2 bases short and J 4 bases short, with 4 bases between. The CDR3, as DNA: TGTGCCAGCAGCGTGGGGTACAATGAGCAGTTCTTC. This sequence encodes CASSVGYNEQFF.

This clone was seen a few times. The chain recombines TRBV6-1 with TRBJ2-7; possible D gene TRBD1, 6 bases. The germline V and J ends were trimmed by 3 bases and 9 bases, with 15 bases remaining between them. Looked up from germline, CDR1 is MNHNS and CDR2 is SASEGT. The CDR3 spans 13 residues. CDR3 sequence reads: CASSESQGIGQYV. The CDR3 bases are TGTGCCAGCAGTGAGAGTCAGGGGATCGGGCAGTACGTC.

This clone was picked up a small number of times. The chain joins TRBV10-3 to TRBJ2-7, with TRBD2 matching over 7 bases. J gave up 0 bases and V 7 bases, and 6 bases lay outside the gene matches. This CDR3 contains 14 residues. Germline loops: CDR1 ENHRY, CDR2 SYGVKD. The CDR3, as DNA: TGTGCCATCAAGCCCAGCGGGAACTCCTACGAGCAGTACGTC. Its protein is CAIKPSGNSYEQYV.

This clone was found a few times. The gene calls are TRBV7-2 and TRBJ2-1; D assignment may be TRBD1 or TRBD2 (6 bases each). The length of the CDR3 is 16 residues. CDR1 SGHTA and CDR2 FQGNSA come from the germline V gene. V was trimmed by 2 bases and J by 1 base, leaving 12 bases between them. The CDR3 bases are TGTGCCAGCAGCTTATGGGGGGCCTCGTCCTACAATGAGCAGTTCTTC. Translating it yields CASSLWGASSYNEQFF.

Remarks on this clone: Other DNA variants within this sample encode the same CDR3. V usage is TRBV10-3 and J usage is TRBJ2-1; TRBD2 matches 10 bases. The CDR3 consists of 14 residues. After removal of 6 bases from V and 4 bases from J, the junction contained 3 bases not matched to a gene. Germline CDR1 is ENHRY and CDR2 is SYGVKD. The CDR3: CAISGLAEYNEQFF. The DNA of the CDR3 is TGTGCCATCAGCGGACTAGCGGAGTACAATGAGCAGTTCTTC.

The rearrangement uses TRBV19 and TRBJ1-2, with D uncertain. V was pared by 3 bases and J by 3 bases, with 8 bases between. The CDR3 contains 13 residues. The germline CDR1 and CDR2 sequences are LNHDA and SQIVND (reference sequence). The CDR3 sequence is CASSMKEYYGYTF. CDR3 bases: TGTGCCAGTAGTATGAAGGAGTACTATGGCTACACCTTC.

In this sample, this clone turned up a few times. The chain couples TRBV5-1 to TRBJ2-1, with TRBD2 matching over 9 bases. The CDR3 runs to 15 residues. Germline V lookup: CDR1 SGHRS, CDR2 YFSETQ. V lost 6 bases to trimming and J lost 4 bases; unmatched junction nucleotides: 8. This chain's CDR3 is CASKTSGDLYNEQFF. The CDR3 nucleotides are TGCGCCAGCAAGACTAGCGGAGACCTATACAATGAGCAGTTCTTC.

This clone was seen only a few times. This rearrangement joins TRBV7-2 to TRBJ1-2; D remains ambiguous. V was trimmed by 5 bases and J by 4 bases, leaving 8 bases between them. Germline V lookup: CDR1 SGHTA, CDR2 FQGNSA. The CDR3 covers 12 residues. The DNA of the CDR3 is TGTGCCAGCAGCGAGATAGTCTATGGCTACACCTTC. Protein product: CASSEIVYGYTF.

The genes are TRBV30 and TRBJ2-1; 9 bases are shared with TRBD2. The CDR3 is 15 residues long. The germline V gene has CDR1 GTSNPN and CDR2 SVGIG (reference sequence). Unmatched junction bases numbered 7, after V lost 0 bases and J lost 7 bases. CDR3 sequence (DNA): TGTGCCTGGAGTGTAAGACTAGCGGTAAGAAATGAGCAGTTCTTC. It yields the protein CAWSVRLAVRNEQFF.

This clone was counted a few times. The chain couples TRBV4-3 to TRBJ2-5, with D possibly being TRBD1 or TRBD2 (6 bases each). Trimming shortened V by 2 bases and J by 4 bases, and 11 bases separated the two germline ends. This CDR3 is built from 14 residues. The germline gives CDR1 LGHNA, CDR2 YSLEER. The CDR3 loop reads CASSQLGGPETQYF. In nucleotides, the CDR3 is TGCGCCAGCAGCCAATTGGGGGGCCCAGAGACCCAGTACTTC.

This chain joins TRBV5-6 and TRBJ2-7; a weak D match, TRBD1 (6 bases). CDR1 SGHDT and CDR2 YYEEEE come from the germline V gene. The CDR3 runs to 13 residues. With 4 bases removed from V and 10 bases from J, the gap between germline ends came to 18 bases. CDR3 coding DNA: TGTGCCAGCAGCGGATACAGGGTTATAGACCAGTACGTC. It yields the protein CASSGYRVIDQYV.

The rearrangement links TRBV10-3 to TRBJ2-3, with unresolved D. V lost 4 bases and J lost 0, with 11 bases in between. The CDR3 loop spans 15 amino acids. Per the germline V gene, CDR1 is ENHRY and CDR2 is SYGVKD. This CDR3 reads CAISGRASSTDTQYF. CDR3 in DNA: TGTGCCATCAGTGGCCGGGCGTCTAGCACAGATACGCAGTATTTT.

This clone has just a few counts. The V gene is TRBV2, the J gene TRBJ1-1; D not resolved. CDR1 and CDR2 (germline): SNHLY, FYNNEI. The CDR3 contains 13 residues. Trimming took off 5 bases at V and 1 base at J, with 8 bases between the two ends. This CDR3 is CASSFGENTEAFF. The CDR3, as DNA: TGTGCCAGCAGTTTCGGGGAGAACACTGAAGCTTTCTTT. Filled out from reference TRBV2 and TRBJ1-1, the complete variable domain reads EPEVTQTPSHQVTQMGQEVILRCVPISNHLYFYWYRQILGQKVEFLVSFYNNEISEKSEIFDDQFSVERPDGSNFTLKIRSTKLEDSAMYFCASSFGENTEAFFGQGTRLTVV.